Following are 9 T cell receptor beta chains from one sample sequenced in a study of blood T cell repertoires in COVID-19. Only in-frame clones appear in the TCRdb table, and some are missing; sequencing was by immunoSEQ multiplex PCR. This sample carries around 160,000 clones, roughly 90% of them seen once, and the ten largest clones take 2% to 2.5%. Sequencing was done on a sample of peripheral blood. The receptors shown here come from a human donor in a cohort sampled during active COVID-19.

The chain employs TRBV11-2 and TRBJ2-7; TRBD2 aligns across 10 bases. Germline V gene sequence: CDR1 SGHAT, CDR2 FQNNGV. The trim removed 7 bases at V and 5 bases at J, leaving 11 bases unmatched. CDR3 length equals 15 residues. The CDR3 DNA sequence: TGTGCCAGCACCCTTCGGGGACTAGCGTTAAACGAGCAGTACTTC. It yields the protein CASTLRGLALNEQYF.

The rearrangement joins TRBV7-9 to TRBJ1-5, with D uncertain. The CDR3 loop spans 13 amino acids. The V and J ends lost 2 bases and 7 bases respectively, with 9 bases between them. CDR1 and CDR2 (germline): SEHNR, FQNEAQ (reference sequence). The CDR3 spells CASSLSAEQPQHF. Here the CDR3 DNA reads TGTGCCAGCAGCTTATCCGCCGAGCAGCCCCAGCATTTT.

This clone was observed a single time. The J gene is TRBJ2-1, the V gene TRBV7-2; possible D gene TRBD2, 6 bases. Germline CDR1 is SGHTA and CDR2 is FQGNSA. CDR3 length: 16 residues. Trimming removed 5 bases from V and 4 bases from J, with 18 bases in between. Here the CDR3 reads CASSPSRDWRYNEQFF. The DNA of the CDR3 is TGTGCCAGCAGCCCTAGTCGGGACTGGCGATACAATGAGCAGTTCTTC.

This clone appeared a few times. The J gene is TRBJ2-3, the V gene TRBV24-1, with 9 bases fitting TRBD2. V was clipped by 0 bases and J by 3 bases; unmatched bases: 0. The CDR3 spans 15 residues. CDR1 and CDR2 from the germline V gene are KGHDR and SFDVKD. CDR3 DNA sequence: TGTGCCACCAGTGATTTGACTAGCGGGACAGATACGCAGTATTTT. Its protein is CATSDLTSGTDTQYF.

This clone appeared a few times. Written as DNA, the CDR3 is TGCGCCAGCAGCCGTCCCGGGACAGGGGGAAACCCCTCTGGAAACACCATATATTTT. This encodes CASSRPGTGGNPSGNTIYF. The chain combines TRBV4-1 with TRBJ1-3; 11 bases map to TRBD1. The CDR3 spans 19 residues. V was clipped by 4 bases and J by 0 bases; unmatched bases: 11. CDR1 and CDR2 (germline): MGHRA, YSYEKL.

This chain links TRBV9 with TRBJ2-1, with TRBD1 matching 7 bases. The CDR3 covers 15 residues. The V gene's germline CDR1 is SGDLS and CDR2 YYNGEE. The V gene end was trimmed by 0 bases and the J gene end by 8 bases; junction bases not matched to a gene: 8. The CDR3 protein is CASSVEGQTGDEQFF. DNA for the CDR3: TGTGCCAGCAGCGTAGAGGGACAGACTGGGGATGAGCAGTTCTTC.

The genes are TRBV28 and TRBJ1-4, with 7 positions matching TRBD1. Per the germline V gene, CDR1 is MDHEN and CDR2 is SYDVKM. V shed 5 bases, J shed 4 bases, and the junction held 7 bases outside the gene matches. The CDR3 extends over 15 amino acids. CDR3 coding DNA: TGTGCCAGCAGTAAAGGGGGCGCGGATAATGAAAAACTGTTTTTT. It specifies CASSKGGADNEKLFF.

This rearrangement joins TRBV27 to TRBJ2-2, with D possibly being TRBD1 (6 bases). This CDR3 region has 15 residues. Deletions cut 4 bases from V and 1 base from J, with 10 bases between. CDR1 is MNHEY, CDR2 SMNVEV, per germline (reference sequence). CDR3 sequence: CASSSRTVNTGELFF. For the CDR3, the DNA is TGTGCCAGCAGTTCCAGGACAGTGAACACCGGGGAGCTGTTTTTT.

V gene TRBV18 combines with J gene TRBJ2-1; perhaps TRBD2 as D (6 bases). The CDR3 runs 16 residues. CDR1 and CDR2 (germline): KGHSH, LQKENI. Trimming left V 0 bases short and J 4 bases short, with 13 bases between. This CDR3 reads CASSPPGLNRYNEQFF. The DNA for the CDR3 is TGTGCCAGCTCACCACCGGGACTTAATAGGTACAATGAGCAGTTCTTC.